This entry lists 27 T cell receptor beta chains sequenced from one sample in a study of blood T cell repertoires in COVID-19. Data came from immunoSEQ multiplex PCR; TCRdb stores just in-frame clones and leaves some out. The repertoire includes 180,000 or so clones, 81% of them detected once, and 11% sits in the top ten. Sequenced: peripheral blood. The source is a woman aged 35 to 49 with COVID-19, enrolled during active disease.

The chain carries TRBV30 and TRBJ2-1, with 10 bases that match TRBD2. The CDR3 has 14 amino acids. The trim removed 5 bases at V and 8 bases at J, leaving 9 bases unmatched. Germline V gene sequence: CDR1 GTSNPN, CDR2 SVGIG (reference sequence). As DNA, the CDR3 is TGTGCCTGGGGTCCAGCGGGAGGGACTCATGAGCAGTTCTTC. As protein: CAWGPAGGTHEQFF.

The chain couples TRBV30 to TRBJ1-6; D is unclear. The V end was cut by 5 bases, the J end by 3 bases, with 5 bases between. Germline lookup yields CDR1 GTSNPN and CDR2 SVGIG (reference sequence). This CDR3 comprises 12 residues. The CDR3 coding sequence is TGTGCCTGGGGCGGCTATAATTCACCCCTCCACTTT. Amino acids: CAWGGYNSPLHF.

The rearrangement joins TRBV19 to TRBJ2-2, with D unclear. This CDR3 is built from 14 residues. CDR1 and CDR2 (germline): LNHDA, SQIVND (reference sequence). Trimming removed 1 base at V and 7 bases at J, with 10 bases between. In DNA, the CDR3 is TGTGCCAGTAGTATAGTGGGCCCCGGCGGGGAGCTGTTTTTT. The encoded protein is CASSIVGPGGELFF.

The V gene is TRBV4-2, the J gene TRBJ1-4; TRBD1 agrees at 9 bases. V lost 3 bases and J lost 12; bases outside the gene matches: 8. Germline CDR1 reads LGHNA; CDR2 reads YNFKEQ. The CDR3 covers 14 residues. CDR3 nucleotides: TGTGCCAGCAGCCATGGACAGGGGCGGGCTGAACTGTTTTTT. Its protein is CASSHGQGRAELFF.

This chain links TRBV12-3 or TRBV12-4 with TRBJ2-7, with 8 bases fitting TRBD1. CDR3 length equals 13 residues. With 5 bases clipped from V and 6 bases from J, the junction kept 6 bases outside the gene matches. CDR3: CASSPRDRGEQYF. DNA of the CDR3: TGTGCCAGCAGTCCCCGAGACAGGGGCGAGCAGTACTTC.

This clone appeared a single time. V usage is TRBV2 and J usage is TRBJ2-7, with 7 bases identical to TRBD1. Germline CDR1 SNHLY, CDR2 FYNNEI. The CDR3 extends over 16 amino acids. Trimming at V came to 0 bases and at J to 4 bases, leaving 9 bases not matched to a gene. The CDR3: CASSEADLTGPYEQYV. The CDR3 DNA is TGTGCCAGCAGTGAAGCGGACCTGACAGGGCCATACGAGCAGTACGTC.

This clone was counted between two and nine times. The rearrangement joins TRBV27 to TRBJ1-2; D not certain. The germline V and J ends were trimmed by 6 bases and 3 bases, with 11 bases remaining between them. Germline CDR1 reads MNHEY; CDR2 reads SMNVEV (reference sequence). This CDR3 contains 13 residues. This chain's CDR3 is CASSPIADYGYTF. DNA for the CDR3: TGTGCCAGCAGCCCTATTGCGGACTATGGCTACACCTTC.

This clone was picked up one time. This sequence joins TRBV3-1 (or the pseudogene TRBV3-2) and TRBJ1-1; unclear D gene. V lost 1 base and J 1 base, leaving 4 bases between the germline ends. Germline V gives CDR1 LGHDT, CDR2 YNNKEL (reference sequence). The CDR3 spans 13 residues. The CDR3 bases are TGTGCCAGCAGCCAAGTTCGGAACACTGAAGCTTTCTTT. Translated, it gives CASSQVRNTEAFF.

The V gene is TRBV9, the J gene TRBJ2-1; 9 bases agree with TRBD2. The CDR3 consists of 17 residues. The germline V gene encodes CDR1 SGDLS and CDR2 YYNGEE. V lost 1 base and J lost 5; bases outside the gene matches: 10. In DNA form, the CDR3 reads TGTGCCAGCAGCGTAACCCCCGGGACTAGCACCCACAATGAGCAGTTCTTC. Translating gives CASSVTPGTSTHNEQFF.

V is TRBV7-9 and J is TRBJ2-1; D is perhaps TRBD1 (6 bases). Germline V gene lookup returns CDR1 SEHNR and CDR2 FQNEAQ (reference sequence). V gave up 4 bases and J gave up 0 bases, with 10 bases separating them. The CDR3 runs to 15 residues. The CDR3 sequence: CASSSTGYSYNEQFF. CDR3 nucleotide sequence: TGTGCCAGCAGCTCCACAGGGTACTCCTACAATGAGCAGTTCTTC.

The chain's CDR3 is CASSPRGLAGNLDYEQYF. The DNA for the CDR3 is TGTGCCAGCAGTCCCCGGGGCCTAGCGGGGAACCTAGACTACGAGCAGTACTTC. J is TRBJ2-7 and V is TRBV6-6; 9 bases are a match to TRBD2. With 5 bases clipped from V and 3 bases from J, the junction kept 17 bases outside the gene matches. Germline CDR1 MNHNY, CDR2 SVGAGI (reference sequence). CDR3 length: 18 amino acids.

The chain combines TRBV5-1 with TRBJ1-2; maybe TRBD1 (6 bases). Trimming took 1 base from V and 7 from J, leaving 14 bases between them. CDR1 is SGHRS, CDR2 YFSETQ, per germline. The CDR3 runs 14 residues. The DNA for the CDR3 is TGCGCCAGCAGCTTGTCCACCCAGGGGAGTGGCTACACCTTC. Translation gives CASSLSTQGSGYTF. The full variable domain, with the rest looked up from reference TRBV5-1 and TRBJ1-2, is KAGVTQTPRYLIKTRGQQVTLSCSPISGHRSVSWYQQTPGQGLQFLFEYFSETQRNKGNFPGRFSGRQFSNSRSEMNVSTLELGDSALYLCASSLSTQGSGYTFGSGTRLTVV.

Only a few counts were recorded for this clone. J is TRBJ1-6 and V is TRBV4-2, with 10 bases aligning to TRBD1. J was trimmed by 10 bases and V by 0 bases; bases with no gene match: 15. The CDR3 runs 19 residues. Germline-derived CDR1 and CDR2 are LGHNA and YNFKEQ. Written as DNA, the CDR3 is TGTGCCAGCAGCCAAGAAAAATACCCAGGACAGGGGGGGAGATCACCCCTCCACTTT. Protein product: CASSQEKYPGQGGRSPLHF.

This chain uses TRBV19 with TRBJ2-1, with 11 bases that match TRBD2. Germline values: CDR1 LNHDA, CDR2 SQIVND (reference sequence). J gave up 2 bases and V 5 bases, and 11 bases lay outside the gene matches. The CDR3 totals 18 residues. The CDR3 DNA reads TGTGCCAGTAGTCCCCCCATGCTAGCGGGAGGACCCTACAATGAGCAGTTCTTC. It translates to CASSPPMLAGGPYNEQFF.

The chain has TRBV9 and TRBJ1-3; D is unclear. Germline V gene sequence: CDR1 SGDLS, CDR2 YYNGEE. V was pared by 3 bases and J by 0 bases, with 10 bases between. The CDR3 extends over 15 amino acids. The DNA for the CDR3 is TGTGCCAGCAGCGCCTCGGGATACTCTGGAAACACCATATATTTT. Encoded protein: CASSASGYSGNTIYF.

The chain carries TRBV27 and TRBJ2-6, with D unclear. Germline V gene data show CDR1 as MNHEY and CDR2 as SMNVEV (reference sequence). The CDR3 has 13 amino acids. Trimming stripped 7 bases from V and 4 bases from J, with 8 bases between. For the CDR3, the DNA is TGTGCCAGCACGGGTTACGGGGCCAACGTCCTGACTTTC. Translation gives CASTGYGANVLTF. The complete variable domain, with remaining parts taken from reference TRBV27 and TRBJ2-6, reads EAQVTQNPRYLITVTGKKLTVTCSQNMNHEYMSWYRQDPGLGLRQIYYSMNVEVTDKGDVPEGYKVSRKEKRNFPLILESPSPNQTSLYFCASTGYGANVLTFGAGSRLTVL.

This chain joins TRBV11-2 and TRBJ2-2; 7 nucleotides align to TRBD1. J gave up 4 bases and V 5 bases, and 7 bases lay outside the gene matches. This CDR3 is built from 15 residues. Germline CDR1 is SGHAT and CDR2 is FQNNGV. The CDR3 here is CASSKINRGTGELFF. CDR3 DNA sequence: TGTGCCAGCAGCAAGATAAACAGGGGCACCGGGGAGCTGTTTTTT. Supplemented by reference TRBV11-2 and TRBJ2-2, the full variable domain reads EAGVAQSPRYKIIEKRQSVAFWCNPISGHATLYWYQQILGQGPKLLIQFQNNGVVDDSQLPKDRFSAERLKGVDSTLKIQPAKLEDSAVYLCASSKINRGTGELFFGEGSRLTVL.

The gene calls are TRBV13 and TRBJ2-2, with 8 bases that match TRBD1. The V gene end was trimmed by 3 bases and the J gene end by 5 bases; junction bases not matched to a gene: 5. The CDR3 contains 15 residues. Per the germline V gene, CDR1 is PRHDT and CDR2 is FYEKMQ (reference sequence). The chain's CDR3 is CASSFVDRVTGELFF. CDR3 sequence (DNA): TGTGCCAGCAGCTTCGTGGACAGGGTGACCGGGGAGCTGTTTTTT.

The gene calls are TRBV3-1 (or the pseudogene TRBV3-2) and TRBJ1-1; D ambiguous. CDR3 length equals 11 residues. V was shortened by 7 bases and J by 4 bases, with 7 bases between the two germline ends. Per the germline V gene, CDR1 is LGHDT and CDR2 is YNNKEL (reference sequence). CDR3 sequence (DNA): TGTGCCAGCATCCGGGTCACTGAAGCTTTCTTT. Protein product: CASIRVTEAFF.

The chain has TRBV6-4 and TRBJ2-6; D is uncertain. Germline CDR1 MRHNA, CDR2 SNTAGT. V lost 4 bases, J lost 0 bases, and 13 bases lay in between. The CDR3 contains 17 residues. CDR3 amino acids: CASSVTARISGANVLTF. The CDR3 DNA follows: TGTGCCAGCAGTGTTACAGCAAGGATCTCTGGGGCCAACGTCCTGACTTTC.

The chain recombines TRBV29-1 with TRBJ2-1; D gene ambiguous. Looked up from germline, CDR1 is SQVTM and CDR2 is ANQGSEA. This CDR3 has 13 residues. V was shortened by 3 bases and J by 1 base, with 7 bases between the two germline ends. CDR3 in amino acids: CSVDVFSYNEQFF. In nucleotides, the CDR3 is TGCAGCGTTGATGTCTTTTCCTACAATGAGCAGTTCTTC.

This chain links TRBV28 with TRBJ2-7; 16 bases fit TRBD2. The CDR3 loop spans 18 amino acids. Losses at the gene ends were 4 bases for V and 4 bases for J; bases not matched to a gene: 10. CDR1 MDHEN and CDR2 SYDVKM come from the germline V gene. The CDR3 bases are TGTGCCAGCAGTTCCTCGGGACTAGCGGGGGGGCCACCATACGAGCAGTACGTC. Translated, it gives CASSSSGLAGGPPYEQYV.

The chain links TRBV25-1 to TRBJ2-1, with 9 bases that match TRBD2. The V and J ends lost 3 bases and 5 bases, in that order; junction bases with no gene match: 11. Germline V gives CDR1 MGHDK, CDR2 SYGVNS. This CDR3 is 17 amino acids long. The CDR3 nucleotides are TGTGCCAGCAGTGATTGGGCGGGAGGGATAAACCACAATGAGCAGTTCTTC. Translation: CASSDWAGGINHNEQFF.

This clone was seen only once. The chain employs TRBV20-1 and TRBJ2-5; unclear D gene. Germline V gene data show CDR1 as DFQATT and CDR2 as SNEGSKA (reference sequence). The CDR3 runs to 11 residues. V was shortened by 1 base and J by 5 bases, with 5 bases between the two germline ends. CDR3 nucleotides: TGCAGTGCTAGAGTAGTGGAGACCCAGTACTTC. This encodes CSARVVETQYF.

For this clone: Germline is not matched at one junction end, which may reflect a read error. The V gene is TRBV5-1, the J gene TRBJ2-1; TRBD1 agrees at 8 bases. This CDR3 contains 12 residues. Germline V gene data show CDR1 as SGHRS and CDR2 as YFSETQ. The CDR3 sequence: CASSAQGVEQLF. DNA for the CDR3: TGCGCCAGCAGCGCACAGGGGGTAGAGCAGCTCTTC.

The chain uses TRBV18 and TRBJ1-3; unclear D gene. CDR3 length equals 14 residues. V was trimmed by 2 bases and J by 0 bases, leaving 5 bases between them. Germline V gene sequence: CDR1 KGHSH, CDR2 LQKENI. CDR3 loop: CASSPGTSGNTIYF. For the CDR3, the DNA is TGTGCCAGCTCACCAGGCACCTCTGGAAACACCATATATTTT.

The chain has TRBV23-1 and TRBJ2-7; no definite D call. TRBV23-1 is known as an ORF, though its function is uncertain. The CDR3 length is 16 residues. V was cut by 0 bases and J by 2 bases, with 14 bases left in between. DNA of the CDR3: TGCGCCAGCAGTCAATCGAAGCCCAGGATTACCTACGAGCAGTACGTC. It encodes CASSQSKPRITYEQYV.